The 24 T cell receptor beta chains below were found in one sample sequenced in a study of T cells in narcolepsy. Only in-frame clones appear in the TCRdb table, and some are missing; sequencing was by immunoSEQ multiplex PCR. The repertoire has some 30,000 clones, 87% of them found once; the top ten carry about 0.79%. The specimen sequenced was CD45RA- memory CD4+ T cells from PBMCs. The receptors were sampled from a human donor with narcolepsy.

This clone was seen just once. CDR3 amino acids: CASSPIRTVVDTQYF. DNA for the CDR3: TGTGCCAGCTCACCAATAAGGACAGTAGTGGATACGCAGTATTTT. V usage is TRBV18 and J usage is TRBJ2-3, with a tentative D call TRBD1 (6 bases). Germline V gives CDR1 KGHSH, CDR2 LQKENI. V dropped 2 bases and J dropped 6 bases, with 15 bases sitting between them. The CDR3 extends over 15 amino acids.

This clone appeared once. This chain connects TRBV28 to TRBJ1-2; TRBD1 aligns across 10 bases. CDR1 and CDR2 from the germline V gene are MDHEN and SYDVKM. The CDR3 spans 16 residues. J was trimmed by 4 bases and V by 7 bases; bases with no gene match: 12. The CDR3 region has the DNA TGTGCCAGCAAGAGGACAACGACAGGGGGCAGCTATGGCTACACCTTC. Protein: CASKRTTTGGSYGYTF.

V usage is TRBV7-9 and J usage is TRBJ1-1, with D unresolved. Germline values: CDR1 SEHNR, CDR2 FQNEAQ (reference sequence). The CDR3 consists of 13 residues. V was shortened by 4 bases and J by 4 bases, with 10 bases between the two germline ends. The CDR3 DNA sequence: TGTGCCAGCAGCTCAGGAGGGAGCACTGAAGCTTTCTTT. Amino acid sequence: CASSSGGSTEAFF.

The V call is TRBV28, the J call TRBJ2-5, with TRBD1 as a possible D gene (5 bases). Germline assignment: CDR1 MDHEN and CDR2 SYDVKM. The germline V and J ends were trimmed by 6 bases and 5 bases, with 7 bases remaining between them. This CDR3 has 11 residues. Here the CDR3 reads CASRNRETQYF. The CDR3 coding sequence is TGTGCCAGCAGAAACAGGGAGACCCAGTACTTC.

This sequence joins TRBV5-4 and TRBJ1-5; possibly TRBD1 for D (6 bases). The V and J ends lost 2 bases and 7 bases respectively, with 13 bases between them. Germline lookup yields CDR1 SGHNT and CDR2 YYREEE (reference sequence). The CDR3 spans 14 residues. The CDR3 DNA is TGTGCCAGCAGCTTCGGAGGGGGGGGACAGCCCCAGCATTTT. It translates to CASSFGGGGQPQHF. The full variable domain, completed using reference TRBV5-4 and TRBJ1-5, is ETGVTQSPTHLIKTRGQQVTLRCSSQSGHNTVSWYQQALGQGPQFIFQYYREEENGRGNFPPRFSGLQFPNYSSELNVNALELDDSALYLCASSFGGGGQPQHFGDGTRLSIL.

This sequence joins TRBV10-3 and TRBJ2-7, with D perhaps matching TRBD1 or TRBD2 (5 bases each). This CDR3 spans 14 amino acids. CDR1 and CDR2 from the germline V gene are ENHRY and SYGVKD. V was shortened by 3 bases and J by 7 bases, with 16 bases between the two germline ends. The CDR3 loop is CAISDGALRGEQYF. Here the CDR3 DNA reads TGTGCCATCAGTGATGGGGCCTTGAGGGGAGAGCAGTACTTC.

V and J are TRBV9 and TRBJ1-2; TRBD1 agrees at 7 bases. The ends lost 2 bases at V and 4 bases at J; junction bases unmatched: 11. The CDR3 consists of 16 residues. Germline CDR1 is SGDLS and CDR2 is YYNGEE. CDR3 DNA sequence: TGTGCCAGCAGCGTTGGACCAGGGGGGTTCCTCTATGGCTACACCTTC. It yields the protein CASSVGPGGFLYGYTF.

This rearrangement joins TRBV14 to TRBJ2-3; perhaps TRBD2 as D (6 bases). Germline assignment: CDR1 SGHDN and CDR2 FVKESK. The V end was cut by 4 bases, the J end by 8 bases, with 10 bases between. CDR3 length: 12 residues. CDR3 loop: CASSPRGGTQYF. CDR3 nucleotides: TGTGCCAGCAGCCCTCGGGGAGGTACGCAGTATTTT.

V usage is TRBV6-5 and J usage is TRBJ1-5, with TRBD1 as a possible D gene (5 bases). V shed 6 bases and J shed 6 bases, with 18 bases lying between them. The CDR3 length is 15 residues. Looked up from germline, CDR1 is MNHEY and CDR2 is SVGAGI. CDR3 nucleotides: TGTGCCAGCAGAAGGGACGCCGACTCCCCTCAGCCCCAGCATTTT. It translates to CASRRDADSPQPQHF.

The chain joins TRBV30 to TRBJ1-4; no clear D. This CDR3 is built from 13 residues. Trimming took 0 bases from V and 5 from J, leaving 7 bases between them. CDR1 GTSNPN and CDR2 SVGIG come from the germline V gene (reference sequence). The DNA for the CDR3 is TGTGCCTGGAGTGTAAGTGGGAATGAAAAACTGTTTTTT. It yields the protein CAWSVSGNEKLFF.

The chain links TRBV11-3 to TRBJ2-3; TRBD2 matches at 12 bases. Germline loops: CDR1 SGHNT, CDR2 YENEEA. V was pared by 4 bases and J by 2 bases, with 7 bases of the junction left unmatched. The CDR3 is made up of 17 amino acids. CDR3 nucleotide sequence: TGTGCCAGCAGCTCGGGACTAGCGGGCTCCTACACAGATACGCAGTATTTT. It yields the protein CASSSGLAGSYTDTQYF.

The V and J genes are TRBV7-6 and TRBJ2-5, with D hard to call. The CDR3 totals 12 residues. Germline V gene data show CDR1 as SGHVS and CDR2 as FNYEAQ. V lost 2 bases, J lost 4 bases, and 5 bases lay in between. The CDR3 loop is CASSLMAETQYF. DNA of the CDR3: TGTGCCAGCAGCTTAATGGCAGAGACCCAGTACTTC.

The chain links TRBV19 to TRBJ2-3; 11 nucleotides align to TRBD2. The ends lost 1 base at V and 2 bases at J; junction bases unmatched: 14. Germline V gene lookup returns CDR1 LNHDA and CDR2 SQIVND (reference sequence). The CDR3 contains 20 residues. CDR3 sequence reads: CASSIGIAGGKNSYTDTQYF. The CDR3 DNA sequence: TGTGCCAGTAGTATAGGGATAGCGGGGGGGAAGAATTCTTACACAGATACGCAGTATTTT.

This chain joins TRBV11-2 and TRBJ2-2, with D perhaps assigned TRBD1 or TRBD2 (6 bases each). Germline V CDR1 and CDR2: SGHAT, FQNNGV. The CDR3 contains 16 residues. V was pared by 2 bases and J by 9 bases, with 19 bases between. This CDR3 is CASSLLRGGSLRELFF. The CDR3 nucleotides are TGTGCCAGCAGCTTACTTCGAGGGGGGTCGCTTCGGGAGCTGTTTTTT.

The chain combines TRBV10-2 with TRBJ2-7; weak D call: TRBD1 (6 bases). This CDR3 has 14 amino acids. The V and J ends lost 6 bases and 0 bases respectively, with 12 bases between them. The germline V gene encodes CDR1 WSHSY and CDR2 SAAADI. This CDR3 is CASSFTGSSYEQYF. DNA for the CDR3: TGCGCCAGCAGCTTTACAGGGAGCTCCTACGAGCAGTACTTC.

J is TRBJ2-2 and V is TRBV11-3; D call uncertain. The CDR3 is 14 amino acids. Trimming cost V 5 bases and J 5 bases, with 12 bases left between them. Germline CDR1 is SGHNT and CDR2 is YENEEA. The CDR3 here is CASSLHGGTGELFF. In nucleotides, the CDR3 is TGTGCCAGCAGCCTGCACGGCGGAACCGGGGAGCTGTTTTTT.

The V call is TRBV5-1, the J call TRBJ2-5; the D is unclear. Germline lookup yields CDR1 SGHRS and CDR2 YFSETQ. V lost 0 bases, J lost 7 bases, and 19 bases lay in between. This CDR3 spans 16 amino acids. The CDR3 DNA is TGCGCCAGCAGCTTGGCCACTCTTGGAGCCCCCAGGACCCAGTACTTC. The encoded protein is CASSLATLGAPRTQYF.

This clone has a single count. The V gene is TRBV7-8, the J gene TRBJ2-4; D is uncertain. The CDR3 extends over 13 amino acids. Germline CDR1 is SGHVS and CDR2 is FQNEAQ. V lost 1 base to trimming and J lost 14 bases, with 15 bases between them. This CDR3 reads CASSLGSGHLKYF. CDR3 DNA: TGTGCCAGCAGCTTAGGGTCCGGGCACCTAAAGTACTTC.

V usage is TRBV19 and J usage is TRBJ2-1; D is unresolved. V was clipped by 7 bases and J by 1 base, with 11 bases between them. The germline V gene has CDR1 LNHDA and CDR2 SQIVND (reference sequence). The CDR3 loop spans 14 amino acids. In nucleotides, the CDR3 is TGTGCCAGTAACCTCCAGTTATCCTACAATGAGCAGTTCTTC. The encoded protein is CASNLQLSYNEQFF.

The rearrangement joins TRBV7-2 to TRBJ2-2; no clear D. The CDR3 has 14 amino acids. From germline, CDR1 is SGHTA and CDR2 FQGNSA. V shed 1 base and J shed 5 bases, with 8 bases lying between them. The CDR3, as DNA: TGTGCCAGCAGCTTAGATTCGCAAACCGGGGAGCTGTTTTTT. This gives the protein CASSLDSQTGELFF.

This chain links TRBV6-1 with TRBJ2-7; TRBD2 matches at 7 bases. The CDR3 is 12 residues long. Trimming cost V 8 bases and J 2 bases; bases outside gene matches: 3. The germline CDR1 and CDR2 sequences are MNHNS and SASEGT. The CDR3 nucleotides are TGTGCCAGCGGCGGGGGTCCCTACGAGCAGTACTTC. It is translated as CASGGGPYEQYF.

The chain couples TRBV7-2 to TRBJ2-1; 8 positions agree with TRBD2. Germline V gives CDR1 SGHTA, CDR2 FQGNSA. V was pared by 8 bases and J by 4 bases, with 10 bases of the junction left unmatched. The CDR3 length is 15 residues. The CDR3 DNA reads TGTGCCAGCCGAGTCGGGCGGGAGGCTTACAATGAGCAGTTCTTC. It codes for CASRVGREAYNEQFF.

The chain links TRBV2 to TRBJ2-3; no definite D call. The V end lost 11 bases, the J end lost 3 bases, and 15 bases lay between the germline ends. The CDR3 length is 13 residues. The V gene's germline CDR1 is SNHLY and CDR2 FYNNEI. This chain's CDR3 is CAFQGGSTDTQYF. CDR3 nucleotide sequence: TGTGCCTTTCAAGGCGGATCGACAGATACGCAGTATTTT.

In DNA form, the CDR3 reads TGTGCCAGCAGTGTTAGCGGGGGGGCCCAAGAGACCCAGTACTTC. This encodes CASSVSGGAQETQYF. This chain links TRBV2 with TRBJ2-5; 11 positions agree with TRBD2. Germline V lookup: CDR1 SNHLY, CDR2 FYNNEI. The CDR3 loop spans 15 amino acids. After removal of 4 bases from V and 1 base from J, the junction contained 2 bases not matched to a gene.